The 13 T cell receptor beta chains listed next were all sequenced from one sample in a study of Graves' ophthalmopathy and Graves' hyperthyroidism. RNA transcripts were the template, and TCR beta CDR3 regions were amplified from them. RT-PCR in the first round used HTBI primers; a second-round multiplex PCR followed. MiXCR, run by TCRdb on the multiplex PCR reads, gives a single entry per CDR3 protein. The sample contains approximately 1.2 million distinct CDR3 sequences, 35% to 40% of which appear only once. Material: peripheral blood or thyroid tissue (not recorded which). The receptors here all came from an adult man with Graves' hyperthyroidism.

The chain links TRBV10-3 to TRBJ1-4; the match to TRBD1 covers 9 bases. CDR1 and CDR2 (germline): ENHRY, SYGVKD. The CDR3 consists of 15 residues. Losses at the gene ends were 10 bases for V and 3 bases for J; bases not matched to a gene: 9. The CDR3 DNA sequence: TGTGCCACCAGAACAGGGGGCGCGGCTAATGAAAAACTGTTTTTT. It specifies CATRTGGAANEKLFF.

The rearrangement uses TRBV29-1 and TRBJ1-1; 12 nucleotides match TRBD1. This CDR3 has 13 amino acids. The ends lost 6 bases at V and 7 bases at J; junction bases unmatched: 6. Germline lookup yields CDR1 SQVTM and CDR2 ANQGSEA. For the CDR3, the DNA is TGCAGCGTCGACGGGACAGGGGGCAGTGAAGCTTTCTTT. Protein sequence: CSVDGTGGSEAFF.

This clonotype was counted only a few times. The rearrangement joins TRBV29-1 to TRBJ1-5; 9 bases map to TRBD1. Trimming at V came to 5 bases and at J to 5 bases, leaving 4 bases not matched to a gene. Germline assignment: CDR1 SQVTM and CDR2 ANQGSEA. The CDR3 has 13 amino acids. CDR3 residues: CSVTQGAYQPQHF. The CDR3 bases are TGCAGCGTTACACAGGGGGCCTATCAGCCCCAGCATTTT. Full variable domain (outside the CDR3, taken from reference TRBV29-1 and TRBJ1-5): SAVISQKPSRDICQRGTSLTIQCQVDSQVTMMFWYRQQPGQSLTLIATANQGSEATYESGFVIDKFPISRPNLTFSTLTVSNMSPEDSSIYLCSVTQGAYQPQHFGDGTRLSIL.

This clonotype came up many times. J is TRBJ2-7 and V is TRBV7-9; D is perhaps TRBD1 (5 bases). The CDR3 has 11 residues. V lost 5 bases, J lost 5 bases, and 7 bases lay in between. Per germline, CDR1 SEHNR and CDR2 FQNEAQ (reference sequence). The CDR3 spells CASSGRDEQYF. The CDR3 DNA reads TGTGCCAGCAGCGGCAGGGACGAGCAGTACTTC. The full variable domain, its missing parts supplied by reference TRBV7-9 and TRBJ2-7, is DTGVSQNPRHKITKRGQNVTFRCDPISEHNRLYWYRQTLGQGPEFLTYFQNEAQLEKSRLLSDRFSAERPKGSFSTLEIQRTEQGDSAMYLCASSGRDEQYFGPGTRLTVT.

Only a few counts were recorded for this clonotype. This chain connects TRBV29-1 to TRBJ1-2, with TRBD1 matching 8 bases. The germline V gene encodes CDR1 SQVTM and CDR2 ANQGSEA. CDR3 size: 11 residues. J gave up 7 bases and V 8 bases, and 6 bases lay outside the gene matches. DNA for the CDR3: TGCAGCAGCGTGGGGACAGGTGGCTACACCTTC. This codes for CSSVGTGGYTF.

The DNA for the CDR3 is TGTGCCACCAGTGTCCGAGACTATTTTTTT. This sequence encodes CATSVRDYFF. The chain recombines TRBV24-1 with TRBJ2-2, with a weak D call TRBD2 (5 bases). This CDR3 has 10 residues. V was pared by 5 bases and J by 17 bases, with 11 bases between. Germline values: CDR1 KGHDR, CDR2 SFDVKD.

V gene TRBV5-1 combines with J gene TRBJ1-1; tentatively, D is TRBD1 (5 bases). Germline V CDR1 and CDR2: SGHRS, YFSETQ. The V and J ends lost 8 bases and 7 bases respectively, with 18 bases between them. The CDR3 is made up of 13 amino acids. This CDR3 reads CASSRGNSGEAFF. The DNA of the CDR3 is TGCGCCAGTTCACGGGGCAACAGTGGTGAAGCTTTCTTT. The full variable domain, its missing parts supplied by reference TRBV5-1 and TRBJ1-1, is KAGVTQTPRYLIKTRGQQVTLSCSPISGHRSVSWYQQTPGQGLQFLFEYFSETQRNKGNFPGRFSGRQFSNSRSEMNVSTLELGDSALYLCASSRGNSGEAFFGQGTRLTVV.

This clonotype was recorded once. The chain couples TRBV29-1 to TRBJ1-1; maybe TRBD1 (5 bases). Trimming shortened V by 3 bases and J by 7 bases, and 15 bases separated the two germline ends. CDR1 and CDR2 from the germline V gene are SQVTM and ANQGSEA. The CDR3 is 13 amino acids. The DNA for the CDR3 is TGCAGCGTTGACGGCGGGACCTACAATGAAGCTTTCTTT. It is translated as CSVDGGTYNEAFF.

In this sample, this clonotype turned up many times. In nucleotides, the CDR3 is TGTGCCAGCACCAAAGGATTAGGACAGGGGGCCCACGAGCAGTACTTC. Protein product: CASTKGLGQGAHEQYF. The rearrangement uses TRBV2 and TRBJ2-7, with 11 positions matching TRBD1. With 7 bases clipped from V and 5 bases from J, the junction kept 13 bases outside the gene matches. Per the germline V gene, CDR1 is SNHLY and CDR2 is FYNNEI. The CDR3 loop spans 16 amino acids.

The chain uses TRBV4-3 and TRBJ2-2; the match to TRBD1 covers 8 bases. Looked up from germline, CDR1 is LGHNA and CDR2 is YSLEER. V was clipped by 6 bases and J by 7 bases; unmatched bases: 7. The CDR3 length is 14 residues. The CDR3 protein is CASRQTGADGELFF. In DNA, the CDR3 is TGCGCCAGCAGACAGACAGGGGCGGACGGGGAGCTGTTTTTT.

This chain links TRBV11-2 with TRBJ2-5, with 7 bases fitting TRBD2. Looked up from germline, CDR1 is SGHAT and CDR2 is FQNNGV. CDR3 length: 16 residues. The ends lost 0 bases at V and 2 bases at J; junction bases unmatched: 6. The CDR3 DNA sequence: TGTGCCAGCAGCTTAGATTGGGGGGGGGTTCAAGAGACCCAGTACTTC. The encoded protein is CASSLDWGGVQETQYF.

This clonotype was observed a few times. The chain uses TRBV7-9 and TRBJ1-5; 8 positions agree with TRBD1. The CDR3 consists of 15 residues. Per the germline V gene, CDR1 is SEHNR and CDR2 is FQNEAQ (reference sequence). V was pared by 5 bases and J by 6 bases, with 9 bases of the junction left unmatched. CDR3 protein: CASSRSDRGFQPQHF. For the CDR3, the DNA is TGTGCCAGCAGCCGATCTGACAGGGGTTTTCAGCCCCAGCATTTT.

This clonotype was seen a few times. The chain recombines TRBV28 with TRBJ1-2; unclear D gene. This CDR3 has 12 residues. The germline V gene encodes CDR1 MDHEN and CDR2 SYDVKM. The V and J ends lost 6 bases and 5 bases respectively, with 10 bases between them. CDR3 in DNA: TGTGCCAGCAGGCAGATACCTTATGGCTACACCTTC. Protein: CASRQIPYGYTF.